This is a list of T cell receptor beta chains from one sample in a study of T cell changes during pregnancy in multiple sclerosis. TCRdb's table, derived via immunoSEQ multiplex PCR, lists solely in-frame clones and lacks some. The profile shows about 76,000 clones, approximately 92% of them singletons. The starting material was peripheral blood, obtained after pregnancy. All receptors come from a female donor in good health, enrolled as a control in a pregnancy study. Each CDR3 is given with its conserved first and last residue. Each record gives: D gene, J gene, V gene, clone size, CDR3 length, CDR3 protein, CDR3 DNA. D genes are given only for firm matches. Some rows have no size entry. The others give once, few or many, or a class for an expanded clone.

>-|TRBJ2-1|TRBV6-1|-|13
CASSEGPRDEQFF
TGTGCCAGCAGTGAAGGGCCGAGGGATGAGCAGTTCTTC
>-|TRBJ2-2|TRBV5-4|-|13
CASSLASTGELFF
TGTGCCAGCAGCTTGGCTTCCACCGGGGAGCTGTTTTTT
>TRBD1|TRBJ1-2|TRBV7-9|-|16
CASSLDSRQGVYGYTF
TGTGCCAGCAGCTTAGACTCAAGACAGGGGGTCTATGGCTACACCTTC
>-|TRBJ1-4|TRBV5-1|once|15
CASSLGIVNNEKLFF
TGCGCCAGCAGCTTGGGTATCGTTAATAATGAAAAACTGTTTTTT
>TRBD1|TRBJ2-7|TRBV7-9|-|15
CASSLDNRGLGEQYF
TGTGCCAGCAGCTTAGATAACAGGGGGCTAGGAGAGCAGTACTTC
>TRBD1|TRBJ1-1|TRBV27|-|14
CASSLWGQQTEAFF
TGTGCCAGCAGTTTATGGGGACAGCAGACTGAAGCTTTCTTT
>TRBD1|TRBJ2-7|TRBV6-4|-|13
CASSDGTGDEQYF
TGTGCCAGCAGTGACGGGACAGGGGACGAGCAGTACTTC
>TRBD1|TRBJ1-5|TRBV7-6|-|15
CASSQTGVGNQPQHF
TGTGCCAGCAGCCAGACAGGGGTAGGCAATCAGCCCCAGCATTTT
>TRBD2|TRBJ2-7|TRBV2|-|14
CASRPYSGGYEQYF
TGTGCCAGCAGGCCCTATAGCGGGGGCTACGAGCAGTACTTC
>-|TRBJ1-6|TRBV6-1|-|14
CASSPFVLNSPLHF
TGTGCCAGCAGCCCCTTTGTCCTGAATTCACCCCTCCACTTT
>TRBD1|TRBJ2-7|TRBV18|-|14
CATSSRQGRFEQYF
TGTGCCACCTCCTCTCGACAGGGAAGGTTCGAGCAGTACTTC
>-|TRBJ1-4|TRBV4-1|-|17
CASSQDDLRSTNEKLFF
TGCGCCAGCAGCCAAGATGATCTGAGATCAACTAATGAAAAACTGTTTTTT
>-|TRBJ2-7|TRBV19|-|13
CASTSRNSYEQYF
TGTGCCAGTACCTCGAGGAATTCCTACGAGCAGTACTTC
>TRBD1|TRBJ2-2|TRBV18|-|15
CASSLGQGYTGELFF
TGTGCCAGCTCACTTGGACAGGGGTACACCGGGGAGCTGTTTTTT
>-|TRBJ1-2|TRBV19|-|15
CASSIPGIPNYGYTF
TGTGCCAGTAGTATCCCAGGGATACCTAACTATGGCTACACCTTC
>-|TRBJ2-7|TRBV4-1|-|16
CASSQDEGISSYEQYF
TGCGCCAGCAGCCAAGATGAGGGAATTAGCTCCTACGAGCAGTACTTC
>-|TRBJ2-7|TRBV7-2|-|12
CASSQISYEQYF
TGTGCCAGCAGCCAAATCTCCTACGAGCAGTACTTC
>TRBD1|TRBJ1-1|TRBV29-1|few|12
CSVEGQYTEAFF
TGCAGCGTTGAGGGACAGTACACTGAAGCTTTCTTT
>-|TRBJ2-3|TRBV6-1|-|15
CASTTQYYSTDTQYF
TGTGCCAGCACTACACAGTATTATAGCACAGATACGCAGTATTTT
>TRBD1|TRBJ1-1|TRBV6-1|once|12
CASSLQGVEAFF
TGTGCCAGCAGTCTACAGGGGGTTGAAGCTTTCTTT
>-|TRBJ2-3|TRBV28|-|14
CASSFPGSSDTQYF
TGTGCCAGCAGTTTCCCCGGGAGTTCAGATACGCAGTATTTT